The rows below give T cell receptor beta chains drawn from one sample of a study of tumor-infiltrating lymphocytes in primary liver carcinoma. TCRdb re-called the multiplex PCR reads through MiXCR, storing one row per CDR3 protein. Of about 20,000 distinct CDR3 sequences listed, under 75% were seen once; the top ten hold 35% to 45%. Input material: liver tumor tissue from sampling region 1. These receptors were collected from a man aged 35 to 55 with primary liver carcinoma and hepatitis B virus infection. Each CDR3 is given with its conserved first and last residue.

TRBV11-2	18	TRBJ2-5	CTSSLTRLAPGKKETQYF
TRBV10-3	13	TRBJ2-1	CTISDMGQNEQFF
TRBV28	15	TRBJ1-6	CASSRGPEGNSPLHF
TRBV11-2	15	TRBJ2-2	CAISFTGSNTGELFF
TRBV11-2	16	TRBJ2-1	CASSPFSSGKDDKQFF
TRBV6-6	13	TRBJ2-6	CASSEQGANVLSF
TRBV11-2	18	TRBJ2-5	CAISLAAGGARVQETQYF
TRBV11-2	16	TRBJ2-5	CASSQTPGGGGETQYF
TRBV11-2	15	TRBJ2-7	CASSLSSGITCEQYF
TRBV2	13	TRBJ2-7	CTSGYGSWYEQYF
TRBV14	14	TRBJ2-2	CASSQGQFTRELFF
TRBV30	12	TRBJ2-5	CACSENLETQYF
TRBV5-1	14	TRBJ1-2	CTNSFGGGQRGYTF
TRBV24-1	17	TRBJ2-1	CATCDLRRDRGDNEQLF
TRBV28	17	TRBJ1-1	CASSLWPSRTGVTEAFF
TRBV11-2	16	TRBJ1-6	CASSLDLSIHFRTLLF
TRBV11-2	16	TRBJ2-1	CASSLSLDGSYNEQFF
TRBV6-5	14	TRBJ2-1	CANSRGATYNEQFF
TRBV11-2	13	TRBJ2-7	CASSFWGQNEQYF
TRBV11-2	14	TRBJ2-7	CASSLEGGPYEQYF
TRBV10-3	13	TRBJ1-2	CAVSGQVNYGYIF
TRBV11-2	14	TRBJ1-5	CATCLRGLGQPQHF
TRBV6-1	14	TRBJ2-2	CASGGLAVTGELLF
TRBV5-1	13	TRBJ1-1	CASSTQGVTEAFF
TRBV29-1	12	TRBJ2-1	CSTRSGGNEQFF
TRBV10-3	14	TRBJ1-5	CAISEYEGVQPQHF
TRBV29-1	13	TRBJ2-5	CSVSGMAVETQYF
TRBV7-9	13	TRBJ2-7	CASRPGLTYEQYF
TRBV11-2	14	TRBJ1-1	CASSFTAFDNEAFF
TRBV30	15	TRBJ2-2	CAWQIAGGNTGGLFF
TRBV5-4	15	TRBJ1-1	CASRSEDYMNTEAFF
TRBV5-1	14	TRBJ2-1	CAIRVQGADNEQFF
TRBV11-2	15	TRBJ2-7	CANSLSLGITYEQYF
TRBV4-2	17	TRBJ2-3	CASGQDVLAESRDTQYF
TRBV11-1	12	TRBJ2-7	CASSSDSYEQYF
TRBV5-1	18	TRBJ2-7	CASTLEASGPDRLYEQYF
TRBV20-1	13	TRBJ1-5	CSASGTGEQPQHF
TRBV10-3	14	TRBJ1-5	CAISEYEGDQPRHF
TRBV11-2	14	TRBJ2-1	CVCTPSGAYNKQFF
TRBV15	15	TRBJ2-3	CATSRDRRSTDTQYF
TRBV4-3	15	TRBJ2-7	CTSSQDREIPYEQYF
TRBV14	13	TRBJ2-1	CASNLGPFNEQFF
TRBV5-4	16	NA	CASSLVIAGGTDTQHF
TRBV11-2	11	TRBJ2-1	CASNPGREQFF
TRBV12-3/TRBV12-4	15	TRBJ2-6	CASSFCPSGAKVPTF
TRBV6-5	15	TRBJ2-2	CASRLTSIYTGELFF
TRBV6-6	15	TRBJ2-3	CASTEIGISTDTQYF